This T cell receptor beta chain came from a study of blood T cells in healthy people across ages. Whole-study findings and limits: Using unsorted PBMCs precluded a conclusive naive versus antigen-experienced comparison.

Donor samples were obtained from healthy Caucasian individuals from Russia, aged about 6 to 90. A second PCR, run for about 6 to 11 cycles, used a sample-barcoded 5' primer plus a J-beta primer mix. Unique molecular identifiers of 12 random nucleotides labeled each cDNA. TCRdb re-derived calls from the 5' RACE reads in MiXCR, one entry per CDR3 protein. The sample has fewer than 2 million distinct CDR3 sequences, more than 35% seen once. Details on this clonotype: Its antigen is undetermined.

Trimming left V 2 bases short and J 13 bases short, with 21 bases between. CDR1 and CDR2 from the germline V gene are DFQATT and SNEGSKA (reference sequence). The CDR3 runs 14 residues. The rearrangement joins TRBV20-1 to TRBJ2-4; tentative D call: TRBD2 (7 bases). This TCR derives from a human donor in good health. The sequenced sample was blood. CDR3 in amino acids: CSARFLAGAGEQYF. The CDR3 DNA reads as TGCAGTGCTAGATTTTTGGCGGGGGCAGGGGAGCAGTACTTC.